This note documents a single T cell receptor beta chain sequence. Antigen specificity is unknown. Clones were sequenced by immunoSEQ multiplex PCR, and TCRdb holds only the in-frame ones, with some missing. The sample has about 6,000 clones, roughly four fifths seen once. This record comes from a study of OX40 agonist ivuxolimab in advanced cancers. Study in general: Head and neck, renal cell, melanoma or hepatocellular carcinoma were the cancers that dose-escalation patients had.

Study-wide findings and caveats: Low normalized T-cell clonal expansion was also seen in some nonresponders.

The junction had 5 bases not matched to a gene; V was cut back by 6 bases and J by 5 bases. The CDR3 loop spans 15 amino acids. CDR1 is MRHNA, CDR2 SNTAGT, per germline. The origin of this receptor is an adult with an advanced solid tumor such as melanoma, head and neck, liver or kidney cancer. The source material was CD4+ or CD8+ T cells sorted from blood, sampled in a trial of the OX40 agonist ivuxolimab. The V and J genes are TRBV6-4 and TRBJ2-3, with 13 bases lining up with TRBD2. The CDR3 is CASSPLAGGQDTQYF. Written as DNA, the CDR3 is TGTGCCAGCAGCCCACTAGCGGGGGGGCAAGATACGCAGTATTTT.